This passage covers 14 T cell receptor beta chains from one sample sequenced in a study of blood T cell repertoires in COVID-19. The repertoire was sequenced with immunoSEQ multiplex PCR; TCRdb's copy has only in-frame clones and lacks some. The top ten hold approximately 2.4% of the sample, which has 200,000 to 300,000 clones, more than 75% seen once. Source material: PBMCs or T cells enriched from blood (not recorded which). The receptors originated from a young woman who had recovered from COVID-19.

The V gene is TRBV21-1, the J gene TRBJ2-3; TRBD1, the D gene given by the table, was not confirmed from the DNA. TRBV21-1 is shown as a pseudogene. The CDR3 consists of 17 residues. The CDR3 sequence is CASSKALSGEGTDTQYF. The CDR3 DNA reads TGTGCCAGCAGCAAAGCGCTATCAGGGGAAGGCACAGATACGCAGTATTTT.

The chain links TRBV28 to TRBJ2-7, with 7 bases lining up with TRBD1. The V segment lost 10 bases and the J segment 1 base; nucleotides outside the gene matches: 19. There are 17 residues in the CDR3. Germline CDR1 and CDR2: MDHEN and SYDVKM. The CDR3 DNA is TGTGCCACCACATATCTACCTCTGAGGGGGCCGTCCTACGAGCAGTACTTC. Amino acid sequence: CATTYLPLRGPSYEQYF. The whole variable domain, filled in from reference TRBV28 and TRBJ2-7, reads DVKVTQSSRYLVKRTGEKVFLECVQDMDHENMFWYRQDPGLGLRLIYFSYDVKMKEKGDIPEGYSVSREKKERFSLILESASTNQTSMYLCATTYLPLRGPSYEQYFGPGTRLTVT.

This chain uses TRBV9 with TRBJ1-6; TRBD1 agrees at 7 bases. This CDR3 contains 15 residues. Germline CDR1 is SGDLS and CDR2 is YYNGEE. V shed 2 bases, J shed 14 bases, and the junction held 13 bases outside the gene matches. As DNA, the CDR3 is TGTGCCAGCAGCGTCGGCGGGACAGCCTATTCGGCCCTCCACTTT. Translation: CASSVGGTAYSALHF.

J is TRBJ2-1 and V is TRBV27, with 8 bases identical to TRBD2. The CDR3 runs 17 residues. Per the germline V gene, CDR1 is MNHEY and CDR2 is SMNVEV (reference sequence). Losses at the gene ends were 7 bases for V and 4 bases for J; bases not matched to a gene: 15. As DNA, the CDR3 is TGTGCCAGCACCTCCAACGAGCGGGCGGGAGGTTACAATGAGCAGTTCTTC. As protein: CASTSNERAGGYNEQFF.

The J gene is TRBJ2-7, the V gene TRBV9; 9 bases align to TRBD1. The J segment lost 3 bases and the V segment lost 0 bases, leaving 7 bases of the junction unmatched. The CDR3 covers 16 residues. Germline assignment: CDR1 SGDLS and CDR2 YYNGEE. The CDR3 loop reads CASSVGSRQGVYEQYF. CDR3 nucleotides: TGTGCCAGCAGCGTAGGATCAAGACAGGGGGTCTACGAGCAGTACTTC.

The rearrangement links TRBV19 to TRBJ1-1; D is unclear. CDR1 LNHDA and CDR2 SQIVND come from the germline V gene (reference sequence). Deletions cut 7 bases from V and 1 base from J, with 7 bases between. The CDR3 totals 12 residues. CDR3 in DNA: TGTGCCAGTAAGGAGTGGAACACTGAAGCTTTCTTT. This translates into CASKEWNTEAFF.

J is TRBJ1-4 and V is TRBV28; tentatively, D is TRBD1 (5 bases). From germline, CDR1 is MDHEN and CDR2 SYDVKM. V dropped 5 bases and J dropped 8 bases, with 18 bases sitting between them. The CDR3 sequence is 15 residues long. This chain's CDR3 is CASSPTAEGLEKLFF. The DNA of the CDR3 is TGTGCCAGCAGTCCCACAGCGGAGGGGTTGGAAAAACTGTTTTTT.

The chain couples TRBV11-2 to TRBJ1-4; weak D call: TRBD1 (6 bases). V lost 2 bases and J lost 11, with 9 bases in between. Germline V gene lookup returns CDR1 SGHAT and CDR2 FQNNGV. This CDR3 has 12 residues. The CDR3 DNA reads TGTGCCAGCAGCTTAACAGGGAATAAACTGTTTTTT. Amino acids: CASSLTGNKLFF.

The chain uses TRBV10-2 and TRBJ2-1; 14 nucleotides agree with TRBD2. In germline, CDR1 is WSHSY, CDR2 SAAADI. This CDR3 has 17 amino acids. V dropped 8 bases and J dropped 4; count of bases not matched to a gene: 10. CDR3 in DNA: TGCGCCAGCGGGGGGGGACTAGCGGGAGAGGGTTACAATGAGCAGTTCTTC. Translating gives CASGGGLAGEGYNEQFF.

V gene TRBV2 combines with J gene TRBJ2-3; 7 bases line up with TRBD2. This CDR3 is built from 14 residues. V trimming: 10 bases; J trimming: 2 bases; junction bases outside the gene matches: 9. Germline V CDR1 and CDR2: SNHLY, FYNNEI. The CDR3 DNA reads TGTGCCATCGACTCCGGGACTATCACAGATACGCAGTATTTT. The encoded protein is CAIDSGTITDTQYF.

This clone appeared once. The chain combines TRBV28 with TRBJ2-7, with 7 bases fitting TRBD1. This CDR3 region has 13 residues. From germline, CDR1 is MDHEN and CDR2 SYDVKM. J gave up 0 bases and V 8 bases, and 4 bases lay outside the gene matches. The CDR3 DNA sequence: TGTGCCAGCCAGAGACAGGGCTCCTACGAGCAGTACTTC. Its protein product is CASQRQGSYEQYF. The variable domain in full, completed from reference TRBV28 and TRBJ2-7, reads DVKVTQSSRYLVKRTGEKVFLECVQDMDHENMFWYRQDPGLGLRLIYFSYDVKMKEKGDIPEGYSVSREKKERFSLILESASTNQTSMYLCASQRQGSYEQYFGPGTRLTVT.

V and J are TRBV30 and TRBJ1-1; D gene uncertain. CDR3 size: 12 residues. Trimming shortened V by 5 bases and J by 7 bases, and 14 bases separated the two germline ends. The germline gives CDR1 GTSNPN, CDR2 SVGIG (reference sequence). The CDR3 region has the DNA TGTGCCTGGGGGAGGGTTACCCTTGAAGCTTTCTTT. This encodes CAWGRVTLEAFF. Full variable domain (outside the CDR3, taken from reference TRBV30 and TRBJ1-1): SQTIHQWPATLVQPVGSPLSLECTVEGTSNPNLYWYRQAAGRGLQLLFYSVGIGQISSEVPQNLSASRPQDRQFILSSKKLLLSDSGFYLCAWGRVTLEAFFGQGTRLTVV.

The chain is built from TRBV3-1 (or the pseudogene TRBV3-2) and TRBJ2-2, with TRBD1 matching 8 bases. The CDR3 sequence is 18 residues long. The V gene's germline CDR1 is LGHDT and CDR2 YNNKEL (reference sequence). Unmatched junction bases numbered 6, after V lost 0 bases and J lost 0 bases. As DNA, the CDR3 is TGTGCCAGCAGCCAAGAGTCCTTACAGGGGGCGAACACCGGGGAGCTGTTTTTT. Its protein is CASSQESLQGANTGELFF.

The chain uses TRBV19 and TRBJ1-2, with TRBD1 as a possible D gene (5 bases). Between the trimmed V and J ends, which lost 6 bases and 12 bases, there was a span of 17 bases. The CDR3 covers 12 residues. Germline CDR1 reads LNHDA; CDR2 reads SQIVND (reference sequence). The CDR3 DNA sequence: TGTGCCAGTAGCCACAATGCGGGGGGACACACCTTC. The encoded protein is CASSHNAGGHTF.